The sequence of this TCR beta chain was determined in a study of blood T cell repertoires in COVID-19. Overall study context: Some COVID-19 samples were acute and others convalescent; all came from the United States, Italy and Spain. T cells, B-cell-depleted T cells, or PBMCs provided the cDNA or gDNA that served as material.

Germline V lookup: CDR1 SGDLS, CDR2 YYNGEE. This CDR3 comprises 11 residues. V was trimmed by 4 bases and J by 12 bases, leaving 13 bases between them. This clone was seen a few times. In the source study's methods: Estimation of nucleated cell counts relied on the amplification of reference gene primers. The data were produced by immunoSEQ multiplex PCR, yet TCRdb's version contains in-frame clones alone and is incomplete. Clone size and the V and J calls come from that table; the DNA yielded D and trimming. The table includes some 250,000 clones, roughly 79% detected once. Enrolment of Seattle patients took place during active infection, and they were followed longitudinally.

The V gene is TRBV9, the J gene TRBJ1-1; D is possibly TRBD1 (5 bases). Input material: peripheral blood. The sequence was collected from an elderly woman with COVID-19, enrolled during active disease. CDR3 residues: CASSKGTWTFF. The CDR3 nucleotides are TGTGCCAGCAGCAAGGGGACTTGGACTTTCTTT.